This entry lists 25 T cell receptor beta chains sequenced from one sample in a study of T cells in Graves' hyperthyroidism and ophthalmopathy. Authors of the study amplified TCR beta CDR3 regions from RNA transcripts. Researchers ran a first-round RT-PCR on the TCR CDR3 using the HTBI primer set. TCRdb itself ran the multiplex PCR reads through MiXCR, one entry per CDR3 protein. This table holds about 350,000 distinct CDR3 sequences, approximately 15% found once. Sequences were obtained from blood. The receptor set was obtained from a woman between 25 and 40 years old with Graves' hyperthyroidism.

This clonotype appeared many times. This chain links TRBV27 with TRBJ2-4, with TRBD2 matching 14 bases. Germline V gives CDR1 MNHEY, CDR2 SMNVEV (reference sequence). This CDR3 is 18 amino acids long. The V and J ends lost 5 bases and 5 bases, in that order; junction bases with no gene match: 11. CDR3 DNA: TGTGCCAGCAGTACCGGGACTAGCGGGAGAGTGTCCCAAAACATTCAGTACTTC. Protein sequence: CASSTGTSGRVSQNIQYF.

In its sample, this clonotype was seen once. V is TRBV5-8 and J is TRBJ2-7; the D gene is possibly TRBD1 (6 bases). Trimming removed 4 bases from V and 0 bases from J, with 14 bases in between. The CDR3 consists of 15 residues. Looked up from germline, CDR1 is SGHTS and CDR2 is YDEGEE. The CDR3 DNA is TGTGCCAGCAGCCCAGGTACAGGGTACTCCTACGAGCAGTACTTC. It codes for CASSPGTGYSYEQYF.

A word on this clonotype: A much bigger clone sits one base away, suggesting this may be a read error. The chain combines TRBV20-1 with TRBJ2-3, with D possibly TRBD2 on 5 matching bases. The CDR3 has 16 residues. Germline CDR1 reads DFQATT; CDR2 reads SNEGSKA (reference sequence). Between the trimmed V and J ends, which lost 5 bases and 4 bases, there was a span of 22 bases. The CDR3 loop reads CSASPPPGFSADTQYF. The CDR3 DNA reads as TGCAGTGCTTCTCCGCCCCCGGGGTTCTCCGCAGATACGCAGTATTTT.

This clonotype has just a few counts. V usage is TRBV6-1 and J usage is TRBJ1-1; no clear D gene. Germline V gives CDR1 MNHNS, CDR2 SASEGT. The CDR3 totals 15 residues. Trimming took off 8 bases at V and 1 base at J, with 17 bases between the two ends. The CDR3 sequence is CASLTPGPGNTEAFF. CDR3 DNA: TGTGCCAGCCTGACCCCTGGTCCCGGGAACACTGAAGCTTTCTTT.

The sample holds many counts of this clonotype. V is TRBV28 and J is TRBJ2-6; 7 nucleotides match TRBD2. CDR3 length: 17 amino acids. Germline V gene sequence: CDR1 MDHEN, CDR2 SYDVKM. After removal of 8 bases from V and 1 base from J, the junction contained 11 bases not matched to a gene. The CDR3 region is CASAPGGILSGANVLTF. CDR3 nucleotide sequence: TGTGCCAGCGCCCCGGGAGGCATATTATCTGGGGCCAACGTCCTGACTTTC. The full variable domain, completed using reference TRBV28 and TRBJ2-6, is DVKVTQSSRYLVKRTGEKVFLECVQDMDHENMFWYRQDPGLGLRLIYFSYDVKMKEKGDIPEGYSVSREKKERFSLILESASTNQTSMYLCASAPGGILSGANVLTFGAGSRLTVL.

This clonotype was seen a handful of times. The chain couples TRBV4-1 to TRBJ2-4; no reliable D call. With 4 bases removed from V and 2 bases from J, the gap between germline ends came to 3 bases. The CDR3 is 12 residues long. The germline CDR1 and CDR2 sequences are MGHRA and YSYEKL. The CDR3 reads CASSPSKNIQYF. The CDR3 nucleotides are TGCGCCAGCAGCCCTTCCAAAAACATTCAGTACTTC.

The table lists this clonotype with a few counts. Just one base apart from a much larger clone, this may be a read error. This sequence joins TRBV7-8 and TRBJ1-2; TRBD1 agrees at 7 bases. CDR3 size: 16 residues. Trimming removed 3 bases from V and 6 bases from J; junction bases left unmatched: 13. The germline V gene encodes CDR1 SGHVS and CDR2 FQNEAQ. The CDR3 sequence is CASSFRSEGATDGYTF. CDR3 nucleotides: TGTGCCAGCAGCTTTCGTAGTGAGGGGGCGACCGATGGCTACACCTTC.

J is TRBJ1-5 and V is TRBV6-2 or TRBV6-3; 7 bases are shared with TRBD1. The junction had 7 bases not matched to a gene; V was cut back by 9 bases and J by 5 bases. The CDR3 length is 13 residues. Germline V gene lookup returns CDR1 MNHEY and CDR2 SVGEGT. CDR3 DNA: TGTGCCAGTGGGACAGAATCGTATCAGCCCCAGCATTTT. Protein sequence: CASGTESYQPQHF.

The chain links TRBV6-2 or TRBV6-3 to TRBJ1-1, with no clear D. Per germline, CDR1 MNHEY and CDR2 SVGEGT. V shed 7 bases and J shed 11 bases, with 17 bases lying between them. CDR3 length: 12 amino acids. In DNA form, the CDR3 reads TGTGCCAGCACCGAAAACCGGCGGATGGCTTTCTTT. Translating it yields CASTENRRMAFF.

In this sample, this clonotype turned up a few times. The chain is built from TRBV10-3 and TRBJ2-6, with a tentative D call TRBD2 (6 bases). Trimming left V 6 bases short and J 10 bases short, with 10 bases between. In germline, CDR1 is ENHRY, CDR2 SYGVKD. CDR3 length: 12 amino acids. The CDR3 nucleotides read TGTGCCATCAGGCCGGAGGGGAACGTCCTGACTTTC. It yields the protein CAIRPEGNVLTF.

The V and J genes are TRBV10-2 and TRBJ2-7, with 9 positions matching TRBD1. After removal of 10 bases from V and 3 bases from J, the junction contained 10 bases not matched to a gene. This CDR3 is 14 amino acids long. Per the germline V gene, CDR1 is WSHSY and CDR2 is SAAADI. The CDR3 sequence is CATSRDRVLYEQYF. CDR3 nucleotide sequence: TGCGCCACCTCCCGGGACAGGGTTCTCTACGAGCAGTACTTC.

This clonotype showed up just a few times. This chain uses TRBV29-1 with TRBJ2-3, with 9 bases lining up with TRBD2. J was trimmed by 2 bases and V by 7 bases; bases with no gene match: 13. In germline, CDR1 is SQVTM, CDR2 ANQGSEA. The CDR3 totals 16 residues. The CDR3 DNA follows: TGCAGCGCGGGGAGAAAGCGACTAGCGGTCACAGATACGCAGTATTTT. It codes for CSAGRKRLAVTDTQYF.

This clonotype was detected ten times or more. The chain carries TRBV2 and TRBJ1-2; D call uncertain. This CDR3 is built from 14 residues. Germline V CDR1 and CDR2: SNHLY, FYNNEI. Trimming cost V 4 bases and J 6 bases, with 15 bases left between them. CDR3 nucleotide sequence: TGTGCCAGCAGTGTACGTGGAGGAATCGATGGCTACACCTTC. It translates to CASSVRGGIDGYTF. Looking up the rest from reference TRBV2 and TRBJ1-2 gives the full variable domain: EPEVTQTPSHQVTQMGQEVILRCVPISNHLYFYWYRQILGQKVEFLVSFYNNEISEKSEIFDDQFSVERPDGSNFTLKIRSTKLEDSAMYFCASSVRGGIDGYTFGSGTRLTVV.

The gene calls are TRBV11-2 and TRBJ2-5; 13 positions agree with TRBD2. Germline CDR1 is SGHAT and CDR2 is FQNNGV. Trimming at V came to 5 bases and at J to 0 bases, leaving 3 bases not matched to a gene. This CDR3 has 16 residues. CDR3 sequence reads: CASSRGLAGDQETQYF. The CDR3 bases are TGTGCCAGCAGCCGAGGACTAGCGGGAGACCAAGAGACCCAGTACTTC.

V gene TRBV20-1 combines with J gene TRBJ2-2; 7 bases match TRBD2. Per the germline V gene, CDR1 is DFQATT and CDR2 is SNEGSKA (reference sequence). The J segment lost 1 base and the V segment lost 3 bases, leaving 2 bases of the junction unmatched. The CDR3 extends over 14 amino acids. The DNA for the CDR3 is TGCAGTGCTAGGGGAGGGGTGAACACCGGGGAGCTGTTTTTT. It encodes CSARGGVNTGELFF.

This clonotype was detected a few times. The gene calls are TRBV19 and TRBJ2-1; D not resolved. The ends were cut back, 1 base at V and 10 bases at J, with 11 bases in the middle. The CDR3 sequence is 13 residues long. Germline V gene data show CDR1 as LNHDA and CDR2 as SQIVND (reference sequence). The CDR3 bases are TGTGCCAGTAGTATAGTCCGGGCCGCCGAGCAGTTCTTC. Residues: CASSIVRAAEQFF.

The chain recombines TRBV24-1 with TRBJ2-3; 9 nucleotides agree with TRBD1. Germline V gene data show CDR1 as KGHDR and CDR2 as SFDVKD. Unmatched junction bases numbered 10, after V lost 7 bases and J lost 12 bases. The CDR3 length is 13 residues. This CDR3 is CATRDLGQGKQYF. CDR3 bases: TGTGCCACCAGAGACCTCGGACAGGGGAAACAGTATTTT.

With regard to this clonotype: Germline and junction disagree at one end, which may indicate a read error. The chain links TRBV11-2 to TRBJ2-1, with D possibly called TRBD1 or TRBD2 (5 bases each). The CDR3 length is 16 residues. Germline V gene data show CDR1 as SGHAT and CDR2 as FQNNGV. CDR3 DNA: TGCGCCAGCAGCCAAGGGACGCGGAGTTCCTACAATGAGCAGTTCTTC. Translating gives CASSQGTRSSYNEQFF.

This clonotype has a count of ten or more. The CDR3 DNA follows: TGTGCCAGCAGCTTAGCAGGACCCCAGGGCACTGAAGCTTTCTTT. Translation gives CASSLAGPQGTEAFF. The J gene is TRBJ1-1, the V gene TRBV7-2; perhaps TRBD1 as D (5 bases). The V gene's germline CDR1 is SGHTA and CDR2 FQGNSA. V lost 0 bases and J 4 bases, leaving 12 bases between the germline ends. This CDR3 has 15 amino acids.

This clonotype was seen a few times. The chain couples TRBV10-1 to TRBJ2-1, with a possible D match to TRBD2 (6 bases). Germline CDR1 WNHNN, CDR2 SYGVQD (reference sequence). There are 15 residues in the CDR3. Trimming took 2 bases from V and 5 from J, leaving 13 bases between them. CDR3 sequence: CASSETGDHHNEQFF. CDR3 sequence (DNA): TGCGCCAGCAGTGAGACGGGGGATCACCACAATGAGCAGTTCTTC.

This rearrangement joins TRBV9 to TRBJ1-5; D is uncertain. CDR1 is SGDLS and CDR2 is YYNGEE in the germline V gene. The CDR3 is 16 amino acids. V was cut by 4 bases and J by 4 bases, with 18 bases left in between. CDR3 bases: TGTGCCAGCAGCCCCGGGAGAGGGTTAGGGAATCAGCCCCAGCATTTT. This translates into CASSPGRGLGNQPQHF.

This clonotype came up many times. This rearrangement joins TRBV6-1 to TRBJ2-4, with no clear D. V lost 8 bases and J 7 bases, leaving 12 bases between the germline ends. Germline-derived CDR1 and CDR2 are MNHNS and SASEGT. The CDR3 spans 12 residues. The CDR3 nucleotides read TGTGCCAGCGGCTCTAAGGCGAACATTCAGTACTTC. This gives the protein CASGSKANIQYF.

This clonotype was counted many times. The gene calls are TRBV18 and TRBJ2-3, with D uncertain. V lost 3 bases, J lost 0 bases, and 10 bases lay in between. The CDR3 has 15 residues. In germline, CDR1 is KGHSH, CDR2 LQKENI. In DNA form, the CDR3 reads TGTGCCAGCTCACCTCGTCAGGTCAGCACAGATACGCAGTATTTT. Protein sequence: CASSPRQVSTDTQYF.

This clonotype was observed many times. This chain connects TRBV7-2 to TRBJ2-5; a weak D match, TRBD1 (6 bases). There are 13 residues in the CDR3. From germline, CDR1 is SGHTA and CDR2 FQGNSA. Trimming pared 1 base from V and 5 bases from J, leaving 8 bases between. CDR3 in DNA: TGTGCCAGCAGCTTAGGTACAGGGGAGACCCAGTACTTC. This translates into CASSLGTGETQYF.

About this clonotype itself: A much larger clone differs by one base, so this may be a read error. The CDR3 does not end in the conserved phenylalanine or tryptophan, so this is likely a read error. J is TRBJ2-1 and V is TRBV29-1; D is unclear. CDR3 length: 14 residues. Trimming took off 5 bases at V and 0 bases at J, with 11 bases between the two ends. CDR1 is SQVTM, CDR2 ANQGSEA, per germline. The CDR3 region is CSVPSASSYNEQFY. In DNA, the CDR3 is TGCAGCGTTCCATCGGCTAGCTCCTACAATGAGCAGTTCTAC.